This T cell receptor (beta chain) was sequenced during a study of Graves' ophthalmopathy and Graves' hyperthyroidism. Study-level information: Specimen type is peripheral blood, obtained at initial diagnosis before any treatment. General observations from the study: Progression of ophthalmopathy was predicted by the model with about 66% sensitivity and less than 85% specificity.

From germline, CDR1 is DFQATT and CDR2 SNEGSKA (reference sequence). CDR3 length: 18 residues. Deletions cut 5 bases from V and 1 base from J, with 21 bases between. Researchers took RNA transcripts and amplified TCR beta CDR3 regions from them. An initial RT-PCR round employing HTBI primers preceded a second-round multiplex PCR. MiXCR, applied by TCRdb to the multiplex PCR reads, yields one record per CDR3 protein. The data show approximately 700,000 distinct CDR3 sequences, about two fifths seen once. Many counts were recorded for this clonotype. Its matching antigen is unknown. The J gene is TRBJ2-6, the V gene TRBV20-1; the D gene is possibly TRBD2 (6 bases). Material: peripheral blood. The sequence derives from an adult man with Graves' ophthalmopathy. The CDR3 sequence is CSAASVGGPKSGANVLTF. The DNA of the CDR3 is TGCAGTGCTGCTTCGGTGGGGGGTCCGAAATCTGGGGCCAACGTCCTGACTTTC.